This TCR beta chain originates from a study of radiotherapy plus CTLA-4 blockade in lung cancer. Germline V gives CDR1 SNHLY, CDR2 FYNNEI. V was clipped by 4 bases and J by 6 bases, with 12 bases between them. The CDR3 contains 14 residues. Some clones are missing from TCRdb's copy, which holds only in-frame ones; the method was immunoSEQ multiplex PCR. The data contain roughly 66,000 clones, about 83% of them singletons. The sample was peripheral blood, taken from a patient treated with radiotherapy plus ipilimumab. This receptor was identified in a human donor with non-small cell lung cancer who had a partial response to radiotherapy plus ipilimumab. The chain is built from TRBV2 and TRBJ1-4; TRBD1 is a possible D gene (5 bases). Written as DNA, the CDR3 is TGTGCCAGCAGTGCCGCCCGGGGGGATGAAAAACTGTTTTTT. This encodes CASSAARGDEKLFF.